Included here is one TCR beta chain sequence, with context. Sequencing was performed with immunoSEQ multiplex PCR; in TCRdb, only in-frame clones are kept and a portion is missing. Altogether about 120,000 clones are present, about 87% being singletons, with the ten largest covering 9% to 13%. The data derive from a study of control samples from healthy donors and cancer patients. V lost 4 bases to trimming and J lost 5 bases; unmatched junction nucleotides: 5. The germline V gene encodes CDR1 MGHRA and CDR2 YSYEKL. The CDR3 has 15 residues. The chain links TRBV4-1 to TRBJ2-1, with TRBD1 identical over 10 bases. Sequenced: blood. The TCR was taken from a man aged 25-45 years in good health. The CDR3 spells CASSRGGTGDNEQFF. DNA for the CDR3: TGCGCCAGCAGCCGAGGGGGGACAGGGGACAATGAGCAGTTCTTC.